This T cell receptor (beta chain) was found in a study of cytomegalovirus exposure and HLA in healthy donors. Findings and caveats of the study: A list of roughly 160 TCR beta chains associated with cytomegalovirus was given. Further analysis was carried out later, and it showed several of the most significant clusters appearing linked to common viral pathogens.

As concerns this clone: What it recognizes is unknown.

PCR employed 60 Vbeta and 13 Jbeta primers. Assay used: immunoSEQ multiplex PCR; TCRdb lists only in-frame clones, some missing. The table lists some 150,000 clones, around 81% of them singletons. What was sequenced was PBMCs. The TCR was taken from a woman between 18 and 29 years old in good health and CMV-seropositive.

The CDR3 DNA reads TGTGCCAGCAGTTTATTGGGACAGGGGGGAGACGAGCAGTACTTC. Protein: CASSLLGQGGDEQYF. The chain is built from TRBV28 and TRBJ2-7; 11 bases match TRBD1. This CDR3 is built from 15 residues. The V gene end was trimmed by 1 base and the J gene end by 5 bases; junction bases not matched to a gene: 4. In germline, CDR1 is MDHEN, CDR2 SYDVKM.